Listed below are T cell receptor beta chains from one sample, sequenced in a study of OX40 agonist ivuxolimab in advanced cancers. Produced via immunoSEQ multiplex PCR; TCRdb's table is partial and in-frame only. The profile shows 61,000 or so clones, over 70% of them singletons. The sample in question was CD4+ or CD8+ T cells sorted from blood, obtained in a trial of the OX40 agonist ivuxolimab. The receptors stem from an adult with an advanced solid tumor such as melanoma, head and neck, liver or kidney cancer. The CDR3 runs from the conserved cysteine through the conserved F or W. D genes are given only for firm matches. Where a row states a size, it is once, few, many or the class of an expanded clone; other rows omit it.

j_call d_call clone_size v_call cdr3_nt cdr3_aa
TRBJ1-5 - - TRBV23-1 TGCGCCAGCGGATTGACAAGGGGAGAGGGTTATAGCAATCAGCCCCAGCATTTT CASGLTRGEGYSNQPQHF
TRBJ1-2 TRBD1 - TRBV5-3 TGTGCCAGAAGCTTCAGACCGGGACAGGGATTGGTGACTAATGGCTACACCTTC CARSFRPGQGLVTNGYTF
TRBJ2-1 - - TRBV6-4 TGTGCCAGCAGTGACTCACTAAAGGATGAGCAGTTCTTC CASSDSLKDEQFF
TRBJ2-5 - - TRBV7-9 TGTGCCAGCAGAAAGGGGTACAATCGGCAAGAGACCCAGTACTTC CASRKGYNRQETQYF
TRBJ1-2 - - TRBV2 TGTGCCAGCAGTGAAATTCGTGGCTACACCTTC CASSEIRGYTF
TRBJ1-1 - few TRBV7-2 TGTGCCAGCAGCTTAGTCAGAGGTGAAGCTTTCTTT CASSLVRGEAFF
TRBJ2-5 TRBD1 - TRBV29-1 TGCAGCGTTGGGCGACAGGGCGAGACCCAGTACTTC CSVGRQGETQYF
TRBJ1-1 - few TRBV4-3 TGCGCCAGCAGCCAAGAGGTCCGGGACACTGAAGCTTTCTTT CASSQEVRDTEAFF
TRBJ2-3 - - TRBV11-2 TGTGCCAGCAGCACCCGAACCCTAGCGGATACGCAGTATTTT CASSTRTLADTQYF
TRBJ2-1 - - TRBV10-3 TGTGCCATCAGTCCCAGCCGGGCGTCCTACAATGAGCAGTTCTTC CAISPSRASYNEQFF
TRBJ2-7 TRBD2 - TRBV27 TGTGCCAGCCTAAGACTAGCGGGAGGTTCCGAGCAGTACTTC CASLRLAGGSEQYF
TRBJ1-4 - - TRBV19 TGTGCCAGTAGTCCGGTCTCTAATGAAAAACTGTTTTTT CASSPVSNEKLFF
TRBJ2-7 - - TRBV6-5 TGTGCCAGCAGTTACTCGAGCAGGGGCGCGGGGGACGAGCAGTACTTC CASSYSSRGAGDEQYF
TRBJ1-1 - - TRBV18 TGTGCCAGCTCACCATTGGGAGACAGCGAAGCTTTCTTT CASSPLGDSEAFF
TRBJ1-1 - - TRBV28 TGTGCCAGCAGTTTACTAACAGGCCGAAACACTGAAGCTTTCTTT CASSLLTGRNTEAFF
TRBJ1-3 - - TRBV7-8 TGTGCCAGCAGCTTAACAGCGGAGCCTGGAAACACCATATATTTT CASSLTAEPGNTIYF
TRBJ1-1 - - TRBV30 TGTGCCTGGAGTGTACAACCGGGACATCCTTCGTTTAACACTGAAGCTTTCTTT CAWSVQPGHPSFNTEAFF
TRBJ2-5 - - TRBV10-3 TGTGCCATCAGTGAAAACAGGGAGTACCAAGAGACCCAGTACTTC CAISENREYQETQYF
TRBJ2-5 TRBD2 - TRBV9 TGTGCCAGCAGCGGAGCGGGGGGGCGGGAGACCCAGTACTTC CASSGAGGRETQYF
TRBJ2-5 TRBD2 - TRBV7-2 TGTGCCAGCAGCTTACAGCGGGGGGGAGGAGAGACCCAGTACTTC CASSLQRGGGETQYF
TRBJ2-5 TRBD1 - TRBV7-8 TGTGCCAGCAGCCCAGGGGACAGGGGGCTGGAGACCCAGTACTTC CASSPGDRGLETQYF
TRBJ2-6 - - TRBV28 TGTGCCAGCAGTCCCCTCGGACCCTTCGCCTCTGGGGCCAACGTCCTGACTTTC CASSPLGPFASGANVLTF
TRBJ1-2 - - TRBV28 TGTGCCAGCGTTAAGGCAGGTTCTAACTATGGCTACACCTTC CASVKAGSNYGYTF
TRBJ1-3 - - TRBV11-2 TGTGCCAGCAGCTTTTCAGGCGGCAACTCTGGAAACACCATATATTTT CASSFSGGNSGNTIYF
TRBJ2-7 - - TRBV7-9 TGTGCCAGCAGCCCCCGAACAGACCCTTTCTACGAGCAGTACTTC CASSPRTDPFYEQYF
TRBJ2-2 TRBD2 - TRBV9 TGTGCCAGCAGCGTAGCTGTAGGCGGGAGGAACACCGGGGAGCTGTTTTTT CASSVAVGGRNTGELFF
TRBJ2-7 TRBD2 - TRBV5-1 TGCGCCAGCAGCTTGGATGGGAGAGCGGGAGCAGACGAGCAGTACTTC CASSLDGRAGADEQYF
TRBJ2-7 - - TRBV7-6 TGTGCCAGCAGCGCAGCAGCAGGGTACGAGCAGTACTTC CASSAAAGYEQYF
TRBJ2-3 - - TRBV27 TGTGCCAGCAGTCGGCGGGGAGACACTAGCACAGATACGCAGTATTTT CASSRRGDTSTDTQYF
TRBJ1-4 - - TRBV6-5 TGTGCCAGCAGTTACGGGTCCTCGGGGGAAAAACTGTTTTTT CASSYGSSGEKLFF
TRBJ2-2 TRBD1 - TRBV5-4 TGTGCCAGCAGCACTGACAGGGGGATCGTCGGGGAGCTGTTTTTT CASSTDRGIVGELFF
TRBJ2-3 TRBD2 once TRBV5-4 TGTGCCAGCAGCTTGTCCGCCGGGGGGGGCACAGATACGCAGTATTTT CASSLSAGGGTDTQYF
TRBJ1-2 - - TRBV2 TGTGCCAGCGGGGGGAGCCGCTATGGCTACACCTTC CASGGSRYGYTF
TRBJ2-5 - - TRBV11-1 TGTGCCAGCAGCTTACGGCTTGATGGGGAGACCCAGTACTTC CASSLRLDGETQYF
TRBJ2-3 TRBD1 - TRBV2 TGTGCCAGCCGCGAGACAGGGGTTAAAGATACGCAGTATTTT CASRETGVKDTQYF
TRBJ1-3 - - TRBV11-2 TGTGCCAGCAGCTTAGGGATGGGCCGATTCTCTGGAAACACCATATATTTT CASSLGMGRFSGNTIYF
TRBJ1-4 - - TRBV4-3 TGCGCCAGCAGCCGGGACTGGAATGAAAAACTGTTTTTT CASSRDWNEKLFF
TRBJ2-5 TRBD2 - TRBV6-5 TGTGCCAGCAGTTATTCCGGGACTAGCGGACAAGAGACCCAGTACTTC CASSYSGTSGQETQYF